The 27 T cell receptor beta chains presented below share a single source sample, sequenced in a study of beta chain features in type 1 diabetes. Broader study findings: In all four CD4+ subsets, TCRB CDR3 length was significantly, moderately reduced in type 1 diabetes.

Their antigen targets remain unknown. All of the isolated RNA was reverse transcribed, so expressed TCRB transcripts were sequenced. Here immunoSEQ multiplex PCR was the method, and the copy in TCRdb shows in-frame clones only, minus some. This table has about 660,000 clones, around an eighth appearing once. Sequencing was carried out using naive CD4+ T cells from blood. All receptors come from a young man with type 1 diabetes.

This clone was seen a handful of times. The chain combines TRBV28 with TRBJ2-1; TRBD1 agrees at 9 bases. V shed 6 bases, J shed 12 bases, and the junction held 6 bases outside the gene matches. Per germline, CDR1 MDHEN and CDR2 SYDVKM. The CDR3 runs to 12 residues. CDR3 DNA sequence: TGTGCCAGCAGCCGGGACAGGGAAGGGCAGTTCTTC. Residues: CASSRDREGQFF.

The genes are TRBV7-2 and TRBJ2-1; weak D call: TRBD1 (5 bases). CDR1 SGHTA and CDR2 FQGNSA come from the germline V gene. The CDR3 loop spans 12 amino acids. V gave up 6 bases and J gave up 4 bases, with 7 bases separating them. CDR3 nucleotide sequence: TGTGCCAGCAGTAGGGGATACAATGAGCAGTTCTTC. Translating it yields CASSRGYNEQFF. Using reference TRBV7-2 and TRBJ2-1 for the parts outside the CDR3, the full variable domain is GAGVSQSPSNKVTEKGKDVELRCDPISGHTALYWYRQSLGQGLEFLIYFQGNSAPDKSGLPSDRFSAERTGGSVSTLTIQRTQQEDSAVYLCASSRGYNEQFFGPGTRLTVL.

This clone appeared a few times. The chain combines TRBV2 with TRBJ2-7; TRBD2 might be the D (6 bases). The V end lost 4 bases, the J end lost 6 bases, and 7 bases lay between the germline ends. The CDR3 spans 11 residues. The germline V gene has CDR1 SNHLY and CDR2 FYNNEI. The CDR3 reads CASSVGGEQYF. The CDR3 DNA reads TGTGCCAGCAGTGTGGGGGGCGAGCAGTACTTC.

The sample holds a few counts of this clone. The chain combines TRBV5-1 with TRBJ2-7; 9 bases align to TRBD1. The J segment lost 2 bases and the V segment lost 4 bases, leaving 4 bases of the junction unmatched. The CDR3 is 14 amino acids. Germline values: CDR1 SGHRS, CDR2 YFSETQ. The CDR3 region is CASSQGTGTYEQYF. CDR3 nucleotide sequence: TGCGCCAGCAGCCAGGGGACAGGGACCTACGAGCAGTACTTC.

This sequence joins TRBV14 and TRBJ1-4; possible D gene TRBD1, 5 bases. CDR3 length equals 13 residues. Germline CDR1 SGHDN, CDR2 FVKESK. V was cut by 1 base and J by 7 bases, with 7 bases left in between. The CDR3 DNA is TGTGCCAGCAGCCAAGCGACAGTTGAAAAACTGTTTTTT. Its protein is CASSQATVEKLFF.

Details on this clone: Other DNA sequences in this specimen translate into the identical CDR3. The V call is TRBV7-2, the J call TRBJ2-7; the D is unclear. CDR1 SGHTA and CDR2 FQGNSA come from the germline V gene. CDR3 size: 12 residues. The V gene lost 5 bases and the J gene lost 0 bases, with 5 bases spanning the gap. The CDR3 region is CASSPSSYEQYF. Here the CDR3 DNA reads TGTGCCAGCAGCCCTAGCTCCTACGAGCAGTACTTC.

The rearrangement links TRBV30 to TRBJ2-1; 10 bases map to TRBD2. This CDR3 region has 17 residues. Looked up from germline, CDR1 is GTSNPN and CDR2 is SVGIG (reference sequence). Germline trimming cut 6 bases from V and 5 bases from J; bases unmatched to any gene: 16. DNA of the CDR3: TGTGCCTGCCGGGCGGCAAATGGGGGACTAGCGCACAATGAGCAGTTCTTC. Amino acid sequence: CACRAANGGLAHNEQFF.

This clone was observed a few times. V is TRBV20-1 and J is TRBJ2-7; D may be TRBD1 or TRBD2 (5 bases each). This CDR3 comprises 11 residues. The V and J ends lost 5 bases and 7 bases respectively, with 12 bases between them. Germline V gives CDR1 DFQATT, CDR2 SNEGSKA (reference sequence). The CDR3 nucleotides are TGCAGTGCTCCTCGGGACCCAGAGCAGTACTTC. Amino acids: CSAPRDPEQYF.

The CDR3 sequence: CASSLSSIETQYF. CDR3 DNA: TGTGCCAGCAGCTTGAGCAGCATAGAGACCCAGTACTTC. The chain recombines TRBV5-4 with TRBJ2-5; no definite D call. The CDR3 runs to 13 residues. In germline, CDR1 is SGHNT, CDR2 YYREEE (reference sequence). Trimming left V 1 base short and J 4 bases short, with 8 bases between.

This clone was seen a handful of times. Other nucleotide sequences from this sample produce the same CDR3. V usage is TRBV5-1 and J usage is TRBJ2-7, with D perhaps assigned TRBD1 or TRBD2 (5 bases each). Between the trimmed V and J ends, which lost 0 bases and 2 bases, there was a span of 15 bases. The CDR3 has 16 residues. Germline assignment: CDR1 SGHRS and CDR2 YFSETQ. CDR3 DNA: TGCGCCAGCAGCTTGGCCGCGTCGGGGCTAACCTACGAGCAGTACTTC. It is translated as CASSLAASGLTYEQYF.

There are a few counts of this clone. V gene TRBV6-5 combines with J gene TRBJ2-3; TRBD1 aligns across 7 bases. CDR3 length: 14 residues. The trim removed 6 bases at V and 8 bases at J, leaving 11 bases unmatched. From germline, CDR1 is MNHEY and CDR2 SVGAGI. CDR3 sequence reads: CASRLGTEGGTQYF. The CDR3 bases are TGTGCCAGCAGACTCGGGACAGAGGGTGGTACGCAGTATTTT.

This sequence joins TRBV30 and TRBJ1-5; TRBD1 might be the D (6 bases). CDR1 is GTSNPN, CDR2 SVGIG, per germline (reference sequence). Trimming took off 8 bases at V and 2 bases at J, with 13 bases between the two ends. The CDR3 loop spans 13 amino acids. CDR3 DNA sequence: TGTGCCGGGGGGTGGACAGGCAATCAGCCCCAGCATTTT. As protein: CAGGWTGNQPQHF.

This clone was observed a handful of times. The gene calls are TRBV9 and TRBJ1-1; 8 bases agree with TRBD1. From germline, CDR1 is SGDLS and CDR2 YYNGEE. The CDR3 extends over 16 amino acids. Trimming took 0 bases from V and 4 from J; bases not matched to a gene: 8. The CDR3 here is CASSVDAQGASTEAFF. The CDR3 bases are TGTGCCAGCAGCGTAGATGCCCAGGGGGCAAGCACTGAAGCTTTCTTT.

The genes are TRBV28 and TRBJ2-7, with 8 bases fitting TRBD1. V trimming: 6 bases; J trimming: 3 bases; junction bases outside the gene matches: 7. Germline V gives CDR1 MDHEN, CDR2 SYDVKM. This CDR3 has 14 residues. The CDR3 sequence is CASRTGQGYYEQYF. CDR3 DNA: TGTGCCAGCAGGACTGGACAGGGATACTACGAGCAGTACTTC.

The rearrangement joins TRBV7-9 to TRBJ1-5, with 7 bases fitting TRBD1. The germline V gene has CDR1 SEHNR and CDR2 FQNEAQ (reference sequence). The CDR3 has 13 residues. Trimming took 10 bases from V and 6 from J; bases not matched to a gene: 9. This chain's CDR3 is CATGTAHGQPQHF. In DNA form, the CDR3 reads TGTGCCACCGGGACAGCACATGGTCAGCCCCAGCATTTT.

The chain recombines TRBV5-1 with TRBJ2-5; TRBD2 matches 14 bases. The ends lost 2 bases at V and 5 bases at J; junction bases unmatched: 2. CDR3 length equals 15 residues. CDR1 and CDR2 from the germline V gene are SGHRS and YFSETQ. CDR3 sequence reads: CASSFGTSGSETQYF. The CDR3 DNA sequence: TGCGCCAGCAGCTTCGGGACTAGCGGGAGTGAGACCCAGTACTTC.

This clone was counted only a few times. The chain combines TRBV9 with TRBJ2-7; 7 nucleotides align to TRBD1. Unmatched junction bases numbered 7, after V lost 4 bases and J lost 0 bases. The CDR3 loop spans 15 amino acids. The germline CDR1 and CDR2 sequences are SGDLS and YYNGEE. CDR3 bases: TGTGCCAGCAGCCAAACGGGACAGACCTCCTACGAGCAGTACTTC. As protein: CASSQTGQTSYEQYF.

The chain couples TRBV7-2 to TRBJ2-5; D possibly corresponds to TRBD1 (6 bases). Germline V CDR1 and CDR2: SGHTA, FQGNSA. The CDR3 covers 14 residues. V lost 1 base and J 1 base, leaving 7 bases between the germline ends. CDR3 sequence reads: CASSLVDSQETQYF. DNA of the CDR3: TGTGCCAGCAGCTTAGTGGACAGCCAAGAGACCCAGTACTTC.

This clone was counted between two and nine times. The chain links TRBV30 to TRBJ2-3; TRBD2 agrees at 9 bases. CDR1 is GTSNPN and CDR2 is SVGIG in the germline V gene (reference sequence). Trimming removed 0 bases from V and 5 bases from J; junction bases left unmatched: 9. This CDR3 contains 16 residues. The CDR3, as DNA: TGTGCCTGGAGTGTACGTGCGGGAGGGCGGGGAGATACGCAGTATTTT. Its translation is CAWSVRAGGRGDTQYF.

V gene TRBV30 combines with J gene TRBJ2-7; a weak D match, TRBD2 (5 bases). Germline V gene sequence: CDR1 GTSNPN, CDR2 SVGIG (reference sequence). With 6 bases removed from V and 1 base from J, the gap between germline ends came to 10 bases. The CDR3 has 12 residues. CDR3 in amino acids: CACGRGSYEQYF. The DNA for the CDR3 is TGTGCCTGCGGACGAGGGTCCTACGAGCAGTACTTC.

The J gene is TRBJ2-7, the V gene TRBV15; possible D gene TRBD2, 5 bases. The CDR3 runs 14 residues. The V end was cut by 0 bases, the J end by 7 bases, with 13 bases between. Germline V CDR1 and CDR2: LNHNV, YYDKDF (reference sequence). The CDR3 spells CATSREIFGVEQYF. CDR3 sequence (DNA): TGTGCCACCAGCAGAGAAATCTTCGGGGTTGAGCAGTACTTC.

This clone was detected a few times. The chain uses TRBV7-2 and TRBJ1-4, with D uncertain. Trimming removed 2 bases from V and 0 bases from J, with 7 bases in between. The CDR3 spans 15 residues. Germline V CDR1 and CDR2: SGHTA, FQGNSA. The CDR3 sequence is CASSLIGSTNEKLFF. DNA for the CDR3: TGTGCCAGCAGCTTAATTGGGTCAACTAATGAAAAACTGTTTTTT.

This clone was seen only a few times. This chain uses TRBV7-2 with TRBJ2-5; D might be TRBD2 (6 bases). The V gene lost 5 bases and the J gene lost 1 base, with 20 bases spanning the gap. Germline assignment: CDR1 SGHTA and CDR2 FQGNSA. The CDR3 contains 17 residues. CDR3 in DNA: TGTGCCAGCAGCCGGCACCCTTCGGGACTGAGCCAAGAGACCCAGTACTTC. Translation: CASSRHPSGLSQETQYF.

V is TRBV29-1 and J is TRBJ2-3; TRBD2 matches at 7 bases. The ends lost 6 bases at V and 1 base at J; junction bases unmatched: 7. Germline lookup yields CDR1 SQVTM and CDR2 ANQGSEA. The CDR3 has 14 residues. In DNA form, the CDR3 reads TGCAGCGTCGCTTGGAGCGGGGGCACAGATACGCAGTATTTT. Amino acids: CSVAWSGGTDTQYF.

V and J are TRBV18 and TRBJ2-5; D is undetermined. Germline CDR1 KGHSH, CDR2 LQKENI. This CDR3 is built from 13 residues. V lost 1 base and J 5 bases, leaving 8 bases between the germline ends. For the CDR3, the DNA is TGTGCCAGCTCACCACAAAATGGGGAGACCCAGTACTTC. Its translation: CASSPQNGETQYF.

V gene TRBV30 combines with J gene TRBJ1-1; D may be TRBD1 (6 bases). V lost 8 bases and J 1 base, leaving 17 bases between the germline ends. The CDR3 runs 14 residues. Germline loops: CDR1 GTSNPN, CDR2 SVGIG (reference sequence). CDR3 nucleotide sequence: TGTGCCGGGGGCAGACGTATTCCGAACACTGAAGCTTTCTTT. Protein: CAGGRRIPNTEAFF.

This sequence joins TRBV5-4 and TRBJ1-1, with D maybe TRBD1 (5 bases). Trimming cost V 5 bases and J 3 bases, with 14 bases left between them. The CDR3 is made up of 14 amino acids. Germline V gene data show CDR1 as SGHNT and CDR2 as YYREEE (reference sequence). CDR3 nucleotide sequence: TGTGCCAGCAGATCCGGGGCCGGGGACACTGAAGCTTTCTTT. Translation gives CASRSGAGDTEAFF.